This record looks at one T cell receptor beta chain sequence and its context. The antigen is unknown. Template material for amplifying TCR beta CDR3 regions consisted of RNA transcripts. HTBI primers drove first-round RT-PCR of the TCR CDR3. TCRdb analysed the multiplex PCR reads with MiXCR anew, one entry per CDR3 protein. The top ten hold about 50% of the sample, which has hundreds of thousands of distinct CDR3 sequences, about 20% seen once. The record originates from a study of T cells in Graves' hyperthyroidism and ophthalmopathy. Study-wide context: Before treatment of any kind, peripheral blood was taken at initial diagnosis. Findings and limits, study-wide: Using 13 V-J features, a model discriminated ophthalmopathy from stable hyperthyroidism. The majority of expanded thyroid clonotypes above 0.001 also appeared in blood.

Subjects with ophthalmopathy showed a Clinical Activity Score no lower than 3, a NOSPECS grade no lower than 4, and a duration shorter than 3 months. The TCR comes from a man in his forties with Graves' ophthalmopathy. The sequenced material came from blood.

The CDR3 DNA is TGTGCTAGTGGACCCTTCCCGGGACAGGGGGCGAATGAGCAGTTCTTC. This translates into CASGPFPGQGANEQFF. The chain carries TRBV12-5 and TRBJ2-1, with 12 nucleotides matching TRBD1. The CDR3 totals 16 residues. V shed 6 bases and J 7 bases; nucleotides not matched to a gene: 10. Per germline, CDR1 LGHNT and CDR2 FRNRAP.